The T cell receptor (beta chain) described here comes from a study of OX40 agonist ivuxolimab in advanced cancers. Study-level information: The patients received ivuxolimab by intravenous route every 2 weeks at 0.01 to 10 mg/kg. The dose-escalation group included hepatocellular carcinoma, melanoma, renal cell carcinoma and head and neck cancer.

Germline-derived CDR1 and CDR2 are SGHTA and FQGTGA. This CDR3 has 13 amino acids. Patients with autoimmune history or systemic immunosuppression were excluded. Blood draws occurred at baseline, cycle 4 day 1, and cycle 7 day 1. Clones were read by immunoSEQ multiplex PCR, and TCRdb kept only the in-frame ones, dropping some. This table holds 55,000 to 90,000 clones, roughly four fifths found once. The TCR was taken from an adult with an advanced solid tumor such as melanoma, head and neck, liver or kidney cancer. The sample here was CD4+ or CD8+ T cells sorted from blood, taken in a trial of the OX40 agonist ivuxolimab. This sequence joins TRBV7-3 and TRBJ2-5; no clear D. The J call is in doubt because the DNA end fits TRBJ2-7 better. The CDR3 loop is CASSPFKTYEQYF. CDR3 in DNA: TGTGCCAGCAGCCCCTTTAAAACCTACGAGCAGTACTTC.